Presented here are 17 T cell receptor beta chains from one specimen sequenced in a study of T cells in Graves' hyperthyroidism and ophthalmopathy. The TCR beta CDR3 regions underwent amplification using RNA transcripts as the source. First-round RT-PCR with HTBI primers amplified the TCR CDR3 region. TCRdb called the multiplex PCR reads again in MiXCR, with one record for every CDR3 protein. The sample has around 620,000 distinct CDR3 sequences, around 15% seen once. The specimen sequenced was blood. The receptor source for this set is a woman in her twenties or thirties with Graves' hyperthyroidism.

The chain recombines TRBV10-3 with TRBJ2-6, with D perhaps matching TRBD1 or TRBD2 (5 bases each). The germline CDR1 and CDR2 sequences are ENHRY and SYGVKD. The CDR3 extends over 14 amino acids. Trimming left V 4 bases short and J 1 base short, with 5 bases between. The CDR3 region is CAISGGSGANVLTF. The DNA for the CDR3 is TGTGCCATCAGTGGGGGGTCTGGGGCCAACGTCCTGACTTTC.

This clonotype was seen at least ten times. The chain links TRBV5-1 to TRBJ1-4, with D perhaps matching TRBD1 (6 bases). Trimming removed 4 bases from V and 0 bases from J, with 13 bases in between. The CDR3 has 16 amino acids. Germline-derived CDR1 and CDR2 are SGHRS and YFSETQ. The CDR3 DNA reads TGCGCCAGCAGCCCGGACAGTGTTGCAACTAATGAAAAACTGTTTTTT. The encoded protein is CASSPDSVATNEKLFF.

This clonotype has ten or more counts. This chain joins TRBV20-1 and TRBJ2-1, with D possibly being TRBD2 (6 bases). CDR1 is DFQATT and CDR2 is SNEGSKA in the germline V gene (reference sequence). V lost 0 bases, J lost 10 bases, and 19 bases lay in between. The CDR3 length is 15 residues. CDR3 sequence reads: CSARDVRDSRGEQFF. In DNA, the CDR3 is TGCAGTGCTAGAGATGTTAGGGACTCTCGGGGCGAGCAGTTCTTC.

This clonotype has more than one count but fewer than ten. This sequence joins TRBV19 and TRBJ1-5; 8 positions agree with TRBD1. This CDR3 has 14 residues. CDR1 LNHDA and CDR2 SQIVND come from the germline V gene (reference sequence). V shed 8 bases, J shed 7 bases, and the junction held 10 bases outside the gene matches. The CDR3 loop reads CASGSGTGLQPQHF. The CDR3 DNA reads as TGTGCCAGTGGCTCCGGGACAGGTCTGCAGCCCCAGCATTTT.

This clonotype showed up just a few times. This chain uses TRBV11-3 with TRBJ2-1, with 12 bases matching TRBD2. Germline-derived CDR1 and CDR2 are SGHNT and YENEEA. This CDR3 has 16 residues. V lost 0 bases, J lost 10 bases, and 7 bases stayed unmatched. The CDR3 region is CASSLDLLAGGGEQFF. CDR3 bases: TGTGCCAGCAGCTTAGATTTGCTAGCGGGAGGGGGGGAGCAGTTCTTC.

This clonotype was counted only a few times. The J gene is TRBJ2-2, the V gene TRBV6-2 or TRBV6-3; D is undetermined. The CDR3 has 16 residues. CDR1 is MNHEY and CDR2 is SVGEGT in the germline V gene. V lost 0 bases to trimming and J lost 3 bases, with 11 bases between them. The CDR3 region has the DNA TGTGCCAGCAGTTACTCGACCTGGGCCGACACCGGGGAGCTGTTTTTT. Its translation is CASSYSTWADTGELFF.

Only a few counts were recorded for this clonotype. The chain's CDR3 is CASSYGQGASETQYF. The CDR3 DNA is TGTGCCAGCAGTTACGGACAGGGGGCTTCCGAGACCCAGTACTTC. The chain employs TRBV6-2 or TRBV6-3 and TRBJ2-5, with 11 bases fitting TRBD1. Unmatched junction bases numbered 4, after V lost 2 bases and J lost 5 bases. This CDR3 is 15 amino acids long. Germline assignment: CDR1 MNHEY and CDR2 SVGEGT.

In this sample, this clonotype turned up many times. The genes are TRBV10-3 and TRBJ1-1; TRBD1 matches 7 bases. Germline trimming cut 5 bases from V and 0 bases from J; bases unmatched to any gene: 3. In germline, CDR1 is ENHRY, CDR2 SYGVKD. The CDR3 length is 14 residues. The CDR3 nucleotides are TGTGCCATCAGTCCGGGACAGCTGAACACTGAAGCTTTCTTT. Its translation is CAISPGQLNTEAFF.

The CDR3 coding sequence is TGCGCCAGCAGCTTGGTAGCCAGCCTTAGCACAGATACGCAGTATTTT. It is translated as CASSLVASLSTDTQYF. The chain recombines TRBV5-1 with TRBJ2-3; the D is unclear. The CDR3 covers 16 residues. The V gene's germline CDR1 is SGHRS and CDR2 YFSETQ. V lost 0 bases and J 0 bases, leaving 11 bases between the germline ends.

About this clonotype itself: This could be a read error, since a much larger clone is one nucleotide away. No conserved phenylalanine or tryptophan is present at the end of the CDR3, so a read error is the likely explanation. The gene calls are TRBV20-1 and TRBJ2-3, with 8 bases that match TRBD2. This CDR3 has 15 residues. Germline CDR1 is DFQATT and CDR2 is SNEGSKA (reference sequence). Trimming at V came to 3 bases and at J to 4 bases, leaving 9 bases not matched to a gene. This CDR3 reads CSASFQREFSDTQYL. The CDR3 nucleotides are TGCAGTGCTAGCTTCCAGCGGGAGTTCTCAGATACGCAGTATCTT.

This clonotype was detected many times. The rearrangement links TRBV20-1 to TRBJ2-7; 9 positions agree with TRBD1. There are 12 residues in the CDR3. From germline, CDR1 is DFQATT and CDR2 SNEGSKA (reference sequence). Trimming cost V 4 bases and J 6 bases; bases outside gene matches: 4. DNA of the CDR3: TGCAGTGCTATTGGACAGGGGATCGAGCAGTACTTC. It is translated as CSAIGQGIEQYF.

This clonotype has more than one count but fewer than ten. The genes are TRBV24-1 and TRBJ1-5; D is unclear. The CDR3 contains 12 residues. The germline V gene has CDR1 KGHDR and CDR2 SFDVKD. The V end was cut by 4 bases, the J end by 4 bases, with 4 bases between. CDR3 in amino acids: CATSDANQPQHF. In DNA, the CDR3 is TGTGCCACCAGTGACGCTAATCAGCCCCAGCATTTT.

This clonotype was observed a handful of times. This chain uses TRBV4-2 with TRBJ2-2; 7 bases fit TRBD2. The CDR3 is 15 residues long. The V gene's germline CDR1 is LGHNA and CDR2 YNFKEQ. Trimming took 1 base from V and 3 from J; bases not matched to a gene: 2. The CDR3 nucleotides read TGTGCCAGCAGCCAAGCTCTAGCGGACACCGGGGAGCTGTTTTTT. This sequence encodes CASSQALADTGELFF.

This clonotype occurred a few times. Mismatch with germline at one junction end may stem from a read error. CDR3 sequence reads: CNARSTFNTEAFF. DNA for the CDR3: TGCAATGCTAGATCGACCTTTAACACTGAAGCTTTCTTT. The gene calls are TRBV20-1 and TRBJ1-1; D is ambiguous. Per germline, CDR1 DFQATT and CDR2 SNEGSKA (reference sequence). This CDR3 contains 13 residues.

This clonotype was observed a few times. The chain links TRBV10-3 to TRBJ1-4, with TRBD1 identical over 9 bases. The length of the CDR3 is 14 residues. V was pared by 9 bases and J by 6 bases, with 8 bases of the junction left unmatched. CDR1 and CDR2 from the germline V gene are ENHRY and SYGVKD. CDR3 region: CAIRRTGADEKLFF. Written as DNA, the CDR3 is TGTGCCATAAGAAGGACAGGGGCGGATGAAAAACTGTTTTTT.

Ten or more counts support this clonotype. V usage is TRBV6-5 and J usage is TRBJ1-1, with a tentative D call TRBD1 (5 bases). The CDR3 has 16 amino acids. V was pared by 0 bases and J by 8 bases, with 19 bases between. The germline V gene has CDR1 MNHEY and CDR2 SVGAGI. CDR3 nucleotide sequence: TGTGCCAGCAGTTACTCGTTTGTAGGGGCCGGAGGGGAAGCTTTCTTT. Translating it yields CASSYSFVGAGGEAFF.

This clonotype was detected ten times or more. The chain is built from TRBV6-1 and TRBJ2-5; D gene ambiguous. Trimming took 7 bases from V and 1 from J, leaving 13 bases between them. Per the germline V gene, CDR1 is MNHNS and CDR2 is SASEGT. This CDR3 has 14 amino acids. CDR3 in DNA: TGTGCCAGCACCCTTTGGACCATCCAAGAGACCCAGTACTTC. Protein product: CASTLWTIQETQYF.